This T cell receptor beta chain was found in a study of T cells in Graves' hyperthyroidism and ophthalmopathy. Template material for amplifying TCR beta CDR3 regions consisted of RNA transcripts. TCR CDR3 underwent first-round RT-PCR with the HTBI primer set. TCRdb used MiXCR to reprocess the multiplex PCR reads, holding one entry per CDR3 protein. The top ten clones hold approximately 56% of a sample with around 210,000 distinct CDR3 sequences, around 17% of them seen once. This clonotype was seen ten or more times. Investigators excluded patients with uncontrolled infection, other autoimmune disease, pregnancy or lactation. Extraction of PBMCs used around 9.6 ml of fresh peripheral blood. The ends were cut back, 4 bases at V and 10 bases at J, with 11 bases in the middle. The germline CDR1 and CDR2 sequences are SEHNR and FQNEAQ (reference sequence). The CDR3 loop spans 12 amino acids.

The specimen was blood. This sequence joins TRBV7-9 and TRBJ2-1; D possibly corresponds to TRBD1 (6 bases). The TCR originated in a woman in her forties or fifties with Graves' hyperthyroidism. CDR3 protein: CASSSEGHEQFF. The CDR3 nucleotides are TGTGCCAGCAGCTCCGAGGGACACGAGCAGTTCTTC.